The rows below give T cell receptor beta chains drawn from one sample of a study of CD8+CD57+ T cells in acquired aplastic anemia. TCRdb analysed the reads with MiXCR anew, one entry per CDR3 protein. The repertoire holds approximately 300,000 distinct CDR3 sequences, with approximately 57% as singletons. Material for sequencing was sorted CD4+, CD8+, or CD8+CD57+ T cells (not recorded which) from PBMCs. These TCRs come from a human donor with aplastic anemia. CDR3s include the opening cysteine and the closing phenylalanine or tryptophan. The order of the fields is J gene, D gene, V gene, clone size, CDR3 DNA, CDR3 protein. D genes are given only for firm matches. Clone sizes are given selectively: once, few, many, or a class where the clone is expanded.

>TRBJ1-2|TRBD1|TRBV3-1|NA
TGTGCCAGCAGCCAAGAACCCATTCCCGGGACAGGTAAACTCGGCTACACCTTC
CASSQEPIPGTGKLGYTF
>TRBJ2-5|NA|TRBV7-8|many
TGTGCCAGCAGCTTAGGGGTAGCAGGAGAGACCCAGTACTTC
CASSLGVAGETQYF
>TRBJ2-5|NA|TRBV9|NA
TGTGCCAGCAGCGTAGCTGAGGGGGGCCGAGAGACCCAGTACTTC
CASSVAEGGRETQYF
>TRBJ2-5|NA|TRBV2|NA
TGTGCCAGCACCTCGGTCGCGCGGGAGACCCAGTACTTC
CASTSVARETQYF
>TRBJ2-5|NA|TRBV24-1|few
TGTGCCACCAGTACCCACGACAGCGACCAAGAGACCCAGTACTTC
CATSTHDSDQETQYF
>TRBJ2-7|TRBD1|TRBV4-1|few
TGCGCCAGCTCCCGCGGTCCAGGGGGAACTTCCTCCTACGAGCAGTACTTC
CASSRGPGGTSSYEQYF
>TRBJ1-6|TRBD1|TRBV20-1|NA
TGCAGTGCCACGACAGGGGCAGATAATTCACCCCTCCACTTT
CSATTGADNSPLHF
>TRBJ1-1|TRBD1|TRBV24-1|NA
TGTGCCACCAGTGATGACAGGGGTGGGACTGAAGCTTTCTTT
CATSDDRGGTEAFF
>TRBJ1-2|NA|TRBV20-1|NA
TGCAGTGCTAGAGTCCCTGGGGGCGGTGGCTACACCTTC
CSARVPGGGGYTF
>TRBJ1-3|TRBD1|TRBV5-1|many
TGCGCCATCGGGACAGGAGGTCTTTTCGTTACTGGAAACACCATATATTTT
CAIGTGGLFVTGNTIYF